This T cell receptor (beta chain) was captured in a study of blood T cell repertoires in COVID-19. On the study more broadly: Italy, Spain and the United States were the sources of the convalescent and acute COVID-19 samples. Sources were T cells, B-cell-depleted T cells, or PBMCs; the material itself was cDNA or gDNA.

The Seattle site enrolled patients during active infection and followed them longitudinally. In the authors' workflow: Reference gene primers were amplified, and this amplification served to estimate nucleated cell counts. Using immunoSEQ multiplex PCR, the repertoire was profiled, and TCRdb retains in-frame clones only, with some absent. Clone size and V and J calls were adopted from that table, with D and trimming inferred from the DNA. Of about 160,000 clones detected, approximately 82% appear once; the ten largest clones hold 6.5% to 8.5%. Germline V gene data show CDR1 as MGHRA and CDR2 as YSYEKL. The ends lost 1 base at V and 5 bases at J; junction bases unmatched: 4. The CDR3 has 15 residues.

The receptor was isolated from a woman aged 40 to 50 with COVID-19, enrolled during active disease. Sequences were obtained from peripheral blood. The rearrangement uses TRBV4-1 and TRBJ2-1; 8 bases map to TRBD1. The CDR3 loop is CASSQGQGPHNEQFF. CDR3 DNA: TGCGCCAGCAGCCAAGGACAGGGGCCTCACAATGAGCAGTTCTTC.